The source of this T cell receptor (beta chain) is a study of blood T cell repertoires in COVID-19. Sequenced by immunoSEQ multiplex PCR; TCRdb stores in-frame clones only, minus some. The sample has a few hundred thousand clones; approximately 82% are singletons. Germline trimming cut 0 bases from V and 4 bases from J; bases unmatched to any gene: 7. In germline, CDR1 is SEHNR, CDR2 FQNEAQ (reference sequence). This CDR3 comprises 16 residues. Source material: peripheral blood. The rearrangement links TRBV7-9 to TRBJ2-5, with TRBD1 matching 8 bases. The receptor was isolated from a man aged 40-49 years who had recovered from COVID-19. CDR3 in amino acids: CASSLARDRGLETQYF. The CDR3 nucleotides are TGTGCCAGCAGCTTAGCGCGTGACAGGGGACTAGAGACCCAGTACTTC.